This record concerns one TCR beta chain sequence. Its antigen is undetermined. This entry belongs to a study of regulatory T cells in long-lasting Graves disease. Study results and caveats: It was in persistent disease that TRBV28, TRBJ1-2 and TRBJ2-5 were favored.

Arm-PCR of CDR3 regions and iRepertoire HTBI primers were used to build TCR beta libraries. TCRdb reanalysed the multiplex PCR reads using MiXCR and keeps one entry per CDR3 protein. Among approximately 350,000 distinct CDR3 sequences listed, about a sixth were seen once. Germline V lookup: CDR1 KGHSH, CDR2 LQKENI. Trimming left V 6 bases short and J 0 bases short, with 5 bases between. The CDR3 runs to 12 residues. This sample's time point: newly diagnosed GD, antithyroid drugs for less than 3 months. The authors made the TCR library using RNA they extracted from PBMCs. Another study also made use of these data, one on T cells in Graves' hyperthyroidism and ophthalmopathy. That source notes: HTBI primers were used for first-round RT-PCR of the TCR CDR3.

This TCR came from a man aged 35 to 55 with Graves disease. The chain uses TRBV18 and TRBJ1-1; D is ambiguous. The specimen was peripheral blood mononuclear cells (PBMCs), collected at new diagnosis, from a patient treated with antithyroid drugs. The CDR3, as DNA: TGTGCCAGCTCCGCAATGAACACTGAAGCTTTCTTT. Translating gives CASSAMNTEAFF.